Listed below are T cell receptor beta chains from one sample, sequenced in a study of shared clonotypes between healthy human individuals. Clones were read by immunoSEQ multiplex PCR, and TCRdb kept only the in-frame ones, dropping some. Of some 2,100,000 clones listed, just over 90% were seen once; the top ten hold roughly 1.8%. The sequencing input was naive CD8+ T cells from PBMCs. These receptors came from a man aged 18-30 years in good health. Some clones in this sample may be carry-over from other donors' samples. CDR3s include the opening cysteine and the closing phenylalanine or tryptophan. A D gene is named only where the DNA matches it firmly. The listing skips clone size in some rows; elsewhere it reads once, few, many or a size class.

TRBJ1-5 NA NA TRBV27 TGTGCCAGCAGTTTGGTGAAAGCCCCCAATCAGCCCCAGCATTTT CASSLVKAPNQPQHF
TRBJ1-2 NA TRBD1 TRBV30 TGTGCCTGGAGCTGGGACAGGGCGGATGGCTACACCTTC CAWSWDRADGYTF
TRBJ2-1 NA TRBD2 TRBV4-1 TGCGCCAGCAGCCAAGGGACTAGGGTTGAGCAGTTCTTC CASSQGTRVEQFF
TRBJ1-1 NA NA TRBV6-5 TGTGCCAGCAGTTTTTCAGAGGGCACTGAAGCTTTCTTT CASSFSEGTEAFF
TRBJ2-1 NA NA TRBV9 TGTGCCAGCAGCGTAGGGCCCCGCCCTGGTCCCTACAATGAGCAGTTCTTC CASSVGPRPGPYNEQFF
TRBJ2-5 NA TRBD1 TRBV4-3 TGCGCCAGCAGCCATGACGCAGGGGGCGCTGGGGAGACCCAGTACTTC CASSHDAGGAGETQYF
TRBJ2-1 NA TRBD2 TRBV4-3 TGCGCCAGCAGCCACTTTAGCGGGAGCGAGTACAATGAGCAGTTCTTC CASSHFSGSEYNEQFF
TRBJ1-1 NA NA TRBV11-2 TGTGCCAGCAGCTTAGAACAGGGAGTCACTGAAGCTTTCTTT CASSLEQGVTEAFF
TRBJ1-5 NA NA TRBV10-3 TGTGCCACCACAGGCGAAAGAAGTTGGACCCAGCATTTT CATTGERSWTQHF
TRBJ2-1 NA TRBD2 TRBV28 TGTGCCAGCAGGCAGGGGACTAGCGGGAGAGTCAGTGAGCAGTTCTTC CASRQGTSGRVSEQFF
TRBJ1-2 NA NA TRBV28 TGTGCCAGCACCTCGGGGGGGTTCGGCTACACCTTC CASTSGGFGYTF
TRBJ2-2 NA NA TRBV28 TGTGCCAGCATTCCTGCCCTGGGACAAGGACTTTCGAACACCGGGGAGCTGTTTTTT CASIPALGQGLSNTGELFF
TRBJ2-1 NA TRBD2 TRBV2 TGTGCCAGCAGCTCGGGACTAGCGGTCTACAATGAGCAGTTCTTC CASSSGLAVYNEQFF
TRBJ2-7 NA NA TRBV28 TGTGCCAGCAGCCGACTACCATCCTACGAGCAGTACTTC CASSRLPSYEQYF
TRBJ2-3 NA NA TRBV9 TGTGCCAGCAGCCTCGCGGGACAGACTAGCACAGATACGCAGTATTTT CASSLAGQTSTDTQYF
TRBJ1-5 NA NA TRBV6-5 TGTGCCAGCAGCACAGGGATGGGTCAGCCCCAGCATTTT CASSTGMGQPQHF
TRBJ2-5 NA NA TRBV7-9 TGTGCCGCCAGCGGCCGGATACTCGAGACCCAGTACTTC CAASGRILETQYF
TRBJ1-2 few NA TRBV27 TGTGCCAGCAAACGCCGGACAGACTATGGCTACACCTTC CASKRRTDYGYTF
TRBJ2-3 NA TRBD1 TRBV5-6 TGTGCCAGCAGCTGGGGGACAGGGGGGAGGGCAGATACGCAGTATTTT CASSWGTGGRADTQYF
TRBJ2-7 NA NA TRBV5-5 TGTGCCAGCAGCTTGTACGTTGCAAACGAGCAGTACTTC CASSLYVANEQYF
TRBJ1-5 few NA TRBV19 TGTGCCAGTAGTATACAGACTAATCAGCCCCAGCATTTT CASSIQTNQPQHF
TRBJ2-3 NA NA TRBV10-1 TGCGCCAGCAGTGATGGGGGGACTAGCACAGATACGCAGTATTTT CASSDGGTSTDTQYF